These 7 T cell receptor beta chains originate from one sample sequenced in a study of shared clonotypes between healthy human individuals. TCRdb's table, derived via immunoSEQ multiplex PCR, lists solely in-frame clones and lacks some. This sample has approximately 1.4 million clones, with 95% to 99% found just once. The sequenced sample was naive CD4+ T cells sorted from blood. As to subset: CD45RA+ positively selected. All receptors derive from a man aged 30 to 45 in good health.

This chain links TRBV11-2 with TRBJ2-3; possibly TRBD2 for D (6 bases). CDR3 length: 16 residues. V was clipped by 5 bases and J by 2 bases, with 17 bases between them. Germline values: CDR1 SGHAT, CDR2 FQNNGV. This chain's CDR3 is CASSPSGWEVTDTQYF. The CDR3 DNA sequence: TGTGCCAGCAGCCCCAGCGGGTGGGAAGTCACAGATACGCAGTATTTT.

Here the CDR3 reads CAGSGTDLSYEQYF. CDR3 coding DNA: TGTGCCGGTTCCGGGACAGACTTATCCTACGAGCAGTACTTC. The chain links TRBV2 to TRBJ2-7; 7 bases align to TRBD1. V was clipped by 11 bases and J by 1 base; unmatched bases: 11. In germline, CDR1 is SNHLY, CDR2 FYNNEI. This CDR3 region has 14 residues.

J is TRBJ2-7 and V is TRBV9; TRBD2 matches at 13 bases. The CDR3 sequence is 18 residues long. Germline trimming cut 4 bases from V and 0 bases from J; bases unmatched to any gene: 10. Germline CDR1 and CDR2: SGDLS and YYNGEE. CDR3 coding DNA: TGTGCCAGCAGCATCGGACTAGCGGGAGCGGGGAGCTCCTACGAGCAGTACTTC. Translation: CASSIGLAGAGSSYEQYF.

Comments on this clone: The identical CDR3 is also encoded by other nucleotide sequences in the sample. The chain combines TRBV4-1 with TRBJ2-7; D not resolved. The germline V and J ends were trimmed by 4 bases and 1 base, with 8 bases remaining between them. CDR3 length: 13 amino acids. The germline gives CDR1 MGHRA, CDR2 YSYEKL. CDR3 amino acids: CASSPDVSYEQYF. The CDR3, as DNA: TGCGCCAGCAGCCCGGACGTTTCCTACGAGCAGTACTTC.

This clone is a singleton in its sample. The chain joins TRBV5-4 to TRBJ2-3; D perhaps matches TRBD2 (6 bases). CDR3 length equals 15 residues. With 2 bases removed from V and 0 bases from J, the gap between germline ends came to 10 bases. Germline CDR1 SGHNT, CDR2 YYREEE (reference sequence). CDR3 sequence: CASSFGDSSTDTQYF. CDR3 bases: TGTGCCAGCAGCTTCGGGGACTCTAGCACAGATACGCAGTATTTT.

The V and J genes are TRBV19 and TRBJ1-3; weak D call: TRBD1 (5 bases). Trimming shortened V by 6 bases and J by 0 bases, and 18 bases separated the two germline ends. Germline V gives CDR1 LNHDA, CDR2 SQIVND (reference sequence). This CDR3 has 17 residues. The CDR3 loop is CASRPRRDRSSGNTIYF. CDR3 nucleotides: TGTGCCAGTAGACCTCGCAGGGATCGAAGCTCTGGAAACACCATATATTTT.

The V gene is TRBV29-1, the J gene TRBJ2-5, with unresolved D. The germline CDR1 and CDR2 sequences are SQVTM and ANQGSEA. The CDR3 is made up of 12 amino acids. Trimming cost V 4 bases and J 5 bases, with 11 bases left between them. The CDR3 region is CSVGGSPETQYF. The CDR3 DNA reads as TGCAGCGTTGGGGGTAGCCCCGAGACCCAGTACTTC.